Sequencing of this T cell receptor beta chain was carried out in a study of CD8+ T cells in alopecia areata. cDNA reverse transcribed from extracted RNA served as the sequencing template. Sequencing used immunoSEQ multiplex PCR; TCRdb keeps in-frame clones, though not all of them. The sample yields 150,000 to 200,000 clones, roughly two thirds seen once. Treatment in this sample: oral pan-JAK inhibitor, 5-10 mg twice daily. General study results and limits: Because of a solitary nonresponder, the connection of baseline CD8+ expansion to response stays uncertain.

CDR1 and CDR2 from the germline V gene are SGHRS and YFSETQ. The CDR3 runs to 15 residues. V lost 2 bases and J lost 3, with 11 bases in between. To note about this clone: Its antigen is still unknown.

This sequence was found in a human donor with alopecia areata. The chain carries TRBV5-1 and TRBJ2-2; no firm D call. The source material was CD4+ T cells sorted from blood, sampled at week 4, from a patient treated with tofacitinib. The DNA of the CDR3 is TGCGCCAGCAGCTTCAGCCGCTCCGACACCGGGGAGCTGTTTTTT. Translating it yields CASSFSRSDTGELFF.